The 15 T cell receptor beta chains below were found in one sample sequenced in a study of T-cell reconstitution after alpha-beta-depleted transplantation in children (dated by TCRdb to 2016 to 2018). Libraries were made using PCR. The run used an Illumina HiSeq 2500. TCR libraries were prepared with molecular barcoding, using unique molecular identifiers to normalize TCRbeta repertoire quantification. TCRdb handled the public reads itself, with Q25 trimming in fastp and clone calling in MiXCR, and kept productive beta chains. Under each unique CDR3 protein, matching rows form one entry showing the most common genes and DNA. Present in this sample are 55,000 to 85,000 distinct CDR3 sequences, about a tenth of which were seen just once. The ten largest account for around 13% of the sample. The treatment or condition label on this specimen signifies: allogeneic hematopoietic cell transplantation with graft depleted of TCRalphabeta T cells and CD19 B cells.

The material sequenced was PBMCs, taken before TCRalphabeta/CD19-depleted stem cell transplant. These receptors originate from a boy between 5 and 17 years old with acute myeloid leukemia, due to receive a stem cell transplant.

Many counts were recorded for this clonotype. This chain connects TRBV12-3 or TRBV12-4 to TRBJ1-2; no firm D call. The CDR3 contains 11 residues. V lost 4 bases and J lost 8, with 8 bases in between. In DNA form, the CDR3 reads TGTGCCAGCAGTTCCGCGGGAGGCTACACCTTC. It codes for CASSSAGGYTF.

This clonotype has a single count. This chain connects TRBV7-9 to TRBJ1-1, with D possibly matching TRBD1 (6 bases). In germline, CDR1 is SEHNR, CDR2 FQNEAQ (reference sequence). V was cut by 0 bases and J by 5 bases, with 19 bases left in between. This CDR3 comprises 17 residues. CDR3 DNA sequence: TGTGCCAGCAGCTTAGCGGGAGGAGGAGGGGGGGGGACTGAAGCTTTCTTT. Its translation is CASSLAGGGGGGTEAFF. The variable domain in full, completed from reference TRBV7-9 and TRBJ1-1, reads DTGVSQNPRHKITKRGQNVTFRCDPISEHNRLYWYRQTLGQGPEFLTYFQNEAQLEKSRLLSDRFSAERPKGSFSTLEIQRTEQGDSAMYLCASSLAGGGGGGTEAFFGQGTRLTVV.

This clonotype came up a few times. The chain links TRBV29-1 to TRBJ1-1; 8 nucleotides agree with TRBD1. Trimming at V came to 6 bases and at J to 2 bases, leaving 5 bases not matched to a gene. The germline V gene encodes CDR1 SQVTM and CDR2 ANQGSEA. This CDR3 contains 13 residues. The CDR3 DNA reads as TGCAGCGTCAGGACAGGGCCAAACACTGAAGCTTTCTTT. This encodes CSVRTGPNTEAFF.

This clonotype was observed at least ten times. The chain carries TRBV9 and TRBJ2-2; D unclear. The V and J ends lost 3 bases and 5 bases respectively, with 20 bases between them. CDR1 is SGDLS, CDR2 YYNGEE, per germline. This CDR3 contains 17 residues. The CDR3 DNA follows: TGTGCCAGCAGCGCCCGCCTTTTGGGTTCCGGGACCGGGGAGCTGTTTTTT. The encoded protein is CASSARLLGSGTGELFF.

This clonotype was observed at least ten times. V gene TRBV20-1 combines with J gene TRBJ2-1, with 8 positions matching TRBD2. In germline, CDR1 is DFQATT, CDR2 SNEGSKA (reference sequence). V dropped 6 bases and J dropped 0; count of bases not matched to a gene: 4. CDR3 size: 14 residues. CDR3 in DNA: TGCAGTGCAGTAGCGGGGAGCTCCTACAATGAGCAGTTCTTC. Translating it yields CSAVAGSSYNEQFF.

The table lists this clonotype with many counts. This rearrangement joins TRBV4-1 to TRBJ1-2, with 10 positions matching TRBD1. The CDR3 is 17 amino acids. CDR1 is MGHRA and CDR2 is YSYEKL in the germline V gene. Trimming removed 5 bases from V and 0 bases from J; junction bases left unmatched: 9. DNA for the CDR3: TGCGCCAGCAGCTACCGGGACAGGGGACAAGCTAACTATGGCTACACCTTC. Translated, it gives CASSYRDRGQANYGYTF.

This clonotype showed up many times. The V call is TRBV2, the J call TRBJ2-3, with 9 bases fitting TRBD2. CDR3 length equals 15 residues. Trimming removed 7 bases from V and 2 bases from J; junction bases left unmatched: 7. Germline CDR1 reads SNHLY; CDR2 reads FYNNEI. The CDR3 loop reads CASTLAGSATDTQYF. CDR3 nucleotides: TGTGCCAGCACCCTAGCGGGGAGCGCCACAGATACGCAGTATTTT.

This sequence joins TRBV18 and TRBJ2-2; 7 positions agree with TRBD1. The V gene's germline CDR1 is KGHSH and CDR2 LQKENI. This CDR3 has 15 amino acids. Trimming took 3 bases from V and 6 from J; bases not matched to a gene: 7. Here the CDR3 DNA reads TGTGCCAGCTCACCCGTCGACAGGGCCCCCGGGGAGCTGTTTTTT. Its translation: CASSPVDRAPGELFF. The entire variable domain, with the rest obtained from reference TRBV18 and TRBJ2-2, is as follows: NAGVMQNPRHLVRRRGQEARLRCSPMKGHSHVYWYRQLPEEGLKFMVYLQKENIIDESGMPKERFSAEFPKEGPSILRIQQVVRGDSAAYFCASSPVDRAPGELFFGEGSRLTVL.

The table lists this clonotype with many counts. The chain recombines TRBV27 with TRBJ2-1; D perhaps matches TRBD2 (5 bases). CDR1 and CDR2 from the germline V gene are MNHEY and SMNVEV (reference sequence). The CDR3 loop spans 14 amino acids. The V and J ends lost 7 bases and 1 base respectively, with 11 bases between them. This CDR3 reads CASTRAVSYNEQFF. The CDR3 DNA follows: TGTGCCAGCACCAGAGCGGTATCCTACAATGAGCAGTTCTTC.

The chain carries TRBV7-2 and TRBJ2-5; the D gene is possibly TRBD2 (5 bases). The V end lost 4 bases, the J end lost 2 bases, and 14 bases lay between the germline ends. Germline CDR1 SGHTA, CDR2 FQGNSA. This CDR3 contains 15 residues. The CDR3 reads CASSSIKDSQETQYF. Written as DNA, the CDR3 is TGTGCCAGCAGCTCAATTAAGGACTCACAAGAGACCCAGTACTTC.

Within the sample, this clonotype is medium-sized. V and J are TRBV11-2 and TRBJ2-5; no clear D. The CDR3 extends over 13 amino acids. Germline CDR1 is SGHAT and CDR2 is FQNNGV. V lost 1 base, J lost 2 bases, and 5 bases lay in between. The CDR3 protein is CASSLVGQETQYF. CDR3 nucleotides: TGTGCCAGCAGCTTAGTTGGGCAAGAGACCCAGTACTTC.

This clonotype was counted many times. This chain joins TRBV6-1 and TRBJ1-2, with D possibly TRBD1 on 5 matching bases. This CDR3 has 14 residues. Germline values: CDR1 MNHNS, CDR2 SASEGT. V was clipped by 6 bases and J by 8 bases, with 19 bases between them. The CDR3 DNA reads TGTGCCAGCAGCCCCACCGGCCCGGGGACGGGCTACACCTTC. It codes for CASSPTGPGTGYTF.

This clonotype has at least ten counts. The gene calls are TRBV4-1 and TRBJ2-3, with TRBD2 as a possible D gene (8 bases). Germline loops: CDR1 MGHRA, CDR2 YSYEKL. CDR3 length equals 16 residues. Trimming stripped 3 bases from V and 6 bases from J, with 19 bases between. CDR3 sequence (DNA): TGCGCCAGCAGCCACCCCGGGAGGGGGCCTATGGATACGCAGTATTTT. Amino acid sequence: CASSHPGRGPMDTQYF.

At least ten counts were recorded for this clonotype. The CDR3 DNA reads TGTGCCAGCAGCCCACTCCAGGGCGGCAACGCTGAAGCTTTCTTT. It is translated as CASSPLQGGNAEAFF. V usage is TRBV7-2 and J usage is TRBJ1-1; weak D call: TRBD1 (5 bases). The CDR3 spans 15 residues. Germline CDR1 and CDR2: SGHTA and FQGNSA. The V and J ends lost 5 bases and 6 bases respectively, with 19 bases between them.

This clonotype was seen many times. V gene TRBV4-1 combines with J gene TRBJ1-1; 9 positions agree with TRBD1. The CDR3 loop spans 15 amino acids. V lost 2 bases and J lost 2; bases outside the gene matches: 3. Germline assignment: CDR1 MGHRA and CDR2 YSYEKL. This CDR3 is CASSQPDRGNTEAFF. The CDR3 DNA sequence: TGCGCCAGCAGCCAACCGGACAGGGGCAACACTGAAGCTTTCTTT.